These 8 T cell receptor beta chains originate from one sample sequenced in a study of metastatic and nonmetastatic thyroid tumors. TCRdb re-analyzed the PCR reads using MiXCR. The profile shows 15,000 to 17,000 clones, around 3.8% of them singletons. The entire patient cohort was treatment-naive prior to thyroid surgery. Sequenced input: tumor tissue. All receptors derive from a female donor with papillary thyroid cancer or a benign thyroid nodule (not recorded which). Some clones in this sample may be carry-over from other donors' samples.

About this clone itself: The germline gene is not matched at one end of the junction; a read error may be the cause. DNA for the CDR3: TGTGCCAGCGCCTCAGGGTCAGCTAATGAAAAAGTGTTTTTT. This codes for CASASGSANEKVFF. This chain joins TRBV5-4 and TRBJ1-4; tentatively, D is TRBD1 (5 bases). The CDR3 sequence is 14 residues long. The germline gives CDR1 SGHNT, CDR2 YYREEE (reference sequence). Variable domain in full (rest from reference TRBV5-4 and TRBJ1-4): ETGVTQSPTHLIKTRGQQVTLRCSSQSGHNTVSWYQQALGQGPQFIFQYYREEENGRGNFPPRFSGLQFPNYSSELNVNALELDDSALYLCASASGSANEKVFFGSGTQLSVL.

The chain couples TRBV19 to TRBJ2-6; D not certain. Germline V gene data show CDR1 as LNHDA and CDR2 as SQIVND (reference sequence). The CDR3 extends over 16 amino acids. Trimming shortened V by 6 bases and J by 1 base, and 13 bases separated the two germline ends. Here the CDR3 reads CASRKSPGSGANVLTF. The DNA of the CDR3 is TGTGCCAGTAGAAAGTCCCCCGGGTCTGGGGCCAACGTCCTGACTTTC.

This clone is a singleton in its sample. The chain carries TRBV11-1 and TRBJ2-3, with D possibly TRBD1 on 5 matching bases. The DNA end is a closer match to TRBJ1-5, so the J assignment may be wrong. Germline assignment: CDR1 SGHAT and CDR2 FQDESV (reference sequence). CDR3 size: 17 residues. The CDR3 protein is CASSLERDGTTADTQHF. CDR3 sequence (DNA): TGTGCCAGCAGCTTAGAGCGGGACGGAACGACGGCAGATACGCAGCATTTT.

This clone was detected a few times. V is TRBV6-2 or TRBV6-3 and J is TRBJ1-6; no clear D gene. The CDR3 has 13 residues. The germline gives CDR1 MNHEY, CDR2 SVGEGT. V gave up 7 bases and J gave up 9 bases, with 13 bases separating them. For the CDR3, the DNA is TGTGCCAGCACCCTAACTCGTGGTTCACCCCTCCACTTT. Translated: CASTLTRGSPLHF.

This clone has more than one count but fewer than ten. The genes are TRBV20-1 and TRBJ2-5; D might be TRBD1 (5 bases). CDR1 DFQATT and CDR2 SNEGSKA come from the germline V gene (reference sequence). The CDR3 sequence is 12 residues long. V was pared by 5 bases and J by 9 bases, with 16 bases between. CDR3 nucleotide sequence: TGCAGTGCTCCCTTAGGGGAACGGTCCCAGTACTTC. Protein product: CSAPLGERSQYF.

The gene calls are TRBV20-1 and TRBJ2-2; tentatively, D is TRBD1 (7 bases). CDR1 DFQATT and CDR2 SNEGSKA come from the germline V gene (reference sequence). V lost 3 bases and J 4 bases, leaving 12 bases between the germline ends. CDR3 length: 14 residues. The CDR3 DNA reads TGCAGTGCTAGGCCAGGGGGGCCCACCGGGGAGCTGTTTTTT. Its protein product is CSARPGGPTGELFF.

There are a few counts of this clone. The chain joins TRBV7-2 to TRBJ1-3; 8 nucleotides align to TRBD1. The trim removed 3 bases at V and 3 bases at J, leaving 7 bases unmatched. Germline CDR1 and CDR2: SGHTA and FQGNSA. The CDR3 has 16 residues. CDR3 sequence: CASSFGSGGFGNTIYF. DNA of the CDR3: TGTGCCAGCAGCTTCGGGTCAGGGGGCTTTGGAAACACCATATATTTT.

The genes are TRBV27 and TRBJ1-2, with a possible D match to TRBD1 (5 bases). CDR1 and CDR2 (germline): MNHEY, SMNVEV (reference sequence). Trimming removed 6 bases from V and 7 bases from J, with 15 bases in between. CDR3 size: 13 residues. CDR3: CASSLGGRGGYTF. The CDR3, as DNA: TGTGCCAGCAGCTTGGGAGGGAGGGGTGGCTACACCTTC.